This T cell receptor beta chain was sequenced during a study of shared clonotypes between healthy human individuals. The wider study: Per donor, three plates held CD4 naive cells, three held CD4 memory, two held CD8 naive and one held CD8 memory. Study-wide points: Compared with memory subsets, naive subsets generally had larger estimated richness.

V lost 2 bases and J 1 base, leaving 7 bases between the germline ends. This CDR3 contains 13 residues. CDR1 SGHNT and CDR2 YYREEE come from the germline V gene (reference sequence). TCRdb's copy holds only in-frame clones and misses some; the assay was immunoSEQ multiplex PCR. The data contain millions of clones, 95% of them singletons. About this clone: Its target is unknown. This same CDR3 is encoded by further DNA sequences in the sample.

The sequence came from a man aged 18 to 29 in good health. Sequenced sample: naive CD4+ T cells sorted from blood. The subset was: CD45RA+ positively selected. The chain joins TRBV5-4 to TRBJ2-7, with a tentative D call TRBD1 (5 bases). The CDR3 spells CASSFRESYEQYF. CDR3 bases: TGTGCCAGCAGCTTCAGGGAATCCTACGAGCAGTACTTC.